The present T cell receptor (beta chain) was sequenced within a study of blood T cell repertoires in COVID-19. Seattle participants joined during active infection and were tracked over time. J gave up 1 base and V 4 bases, and 6 bases lay outside the gene matches. This CDR3 has 15 residues. Germline CDR1 is SGDLS and CDR2 is YYNGEE. Data came from immunoSEQ multiplex PCR; TCRdb stores just in-frame clones and leaves some out. The table lists about 200,000 clones, under 90% of them singletons. Specimen: peripheral blood. This rearrangement joins TRBV9 to TRBJ1-2, with 8 positions matching TRBD1. This clonotype was obtained from a woman at least 80 years old with COVID-19, enrolled during active disease. The CDR3 reads CASSIGQGLNYGYTF. For the CDR3, the DNA is TGTGCCAGCAGCATCGGACAGGGCCTTAACTATGGCTACACCTTC.